This T cell receptor (beta chain) was sequenced during a study of T cells in Graves' hyperthyroidism and ophthalmopathy. Findings of the study overall: For ophthalmopathy, model prediction preceded onset by a median about 6 months.

Participants, patients aged 18 to 65, had newly diagnosed hyperthyroidism with a duration under 2 months. RNA transcripts served as the template for amplifying TCR beta CDR3 regions. First-round RT-PCR of the TCR CDR3 relied on the HTBI primer set. MiXCR was run by TCRdb on the multiplex PCR reads, yielding one entry per CDR3 protein. This repertoire shows approximately 420,000 distinct CDR3 sequences, roughly 13% found once; its top ten account for more than 4.5%. This clonotype was seen many times. Antigen: not known. Losses at the gene ends were 4 bases for V and 6 bases for J; bases not matched to a gene: 6. The CDR3 has 14 residues. Germline CDR1 and CDR2: KGHSH and LQKENI.

This TCR derives from a woman aged 18-35 years with Graves' hyperthyroidism. Sequenced material: blood. V gene TRBV18 combines with J gene TRBJ1-5; 7 bases agree with TRBD1. CDR3 DNA: TGTGCCAGCTCACAGGGGGCGCACGGTCAGCCCCAGCATTTT. This sequence encodes CASSQGAHGQPQHF.